The rows below give T cell receptor beta chains drawn from one sample of a study of cytomegalovirus exposure and HLA in healthy donors. TCRdb's copy holds only in-frame clones and misses some; the assay was immunoSEQ multiplex PCR. The data hold more than 50,000 clones, with about 85% observed a single time. Material for sequencing was PBMCs. Receptors were obtained from a female donor in good health and CMV-seronegative. CDR3s include the opening cysteine and the closing phenylalanine or tryptophan. D genes are given only for firm matches. Expanded clones are given a class, and other clones once, few, many or no size at all.

v_call: TRBV10-3; clone_size: -; d_call: TRBD1; j_call: TRBJ2-5; cdr3_nt: TGTGCCATCAGAAATCCGGGACAGCAAGAGACCCAGTACTTC; cdr3_aa: CAIRNPGQQETQYF
v_call: TRBV7-2; clone_size: -; d_call: TRBD2; j_call: TRBJ2-7; cdr3_nt: TGTGCCAGCAGCCAAGGGACTAGCGGGGGAACCTACGAGCAGTACTTC; cdr3_aa: CASSQGTSGGTYEQYF
v_call: TRBV6-1; clone_size: -; d_call: TRBD1; j_call: TRBJ2-1; cdr3_nt: TGTGCCAGCAGCGCGTTGACAGGGTATGGTGAGCAGTTCTTC; cdr3_aa: CASSALTGYGEQFF
v_call: TRBV11-2; clone_size: -; d_call: -; j_call: TRBJ2-7; cdr3_nt: TGTGCCAGCAGCGGAAGAGGGCAGCCGGTATACGAGCAGTACTTC; cdr3_aa: CASSGRGQPVYEQYF
v_call: TRBV5-6; clone_size: few; d_call: -; j_call: TRBJ1-6; cdr3_nt: TGTGCCAGCAGCCCGGACGGGGGATATAATTCACCCCTCCACTTT; cdr3_aa: CASSPDGGYNSPLHF
v_call: TRBV7-8; clone_size: -; d_call: -; j_call: TRBJ1-2; cdr3_nt: TGTGCCAGCAGCTTAGGATCTGCGGGCGGGGGGTATGGCTACACCTTC; cdr3_aa: CASSLGSAGGGYGYTF
v_call: TRBV5-4; clone_size: -; d_call: TRBD1; j_call: TRBJ2-5; cdr3_nt: TGTGCCAGCAGAAGGGACAGTCAGTCACCCCAAGAGACCCAGTACTTC; cdr3_aa: CASRRDSQSPQETQYF
v_call: TRBV5-1; clone_size: -; d_call: TRBD1; j_call: TRBJ1-1; cdr3_nt: TGCGCCAGCAGCTTGGGCGGACAGGGCAACACTGAAGCTTTCTTT; cdr3_aa: CASSLGGQGNTEAFF
v_call: TRBV27; clone_size: -; d_call: -; j_call: TRBJ2-3; cdr3_nt: TGTGCCAGCAGTTTTTCCGGGGATACGCAGTATTTT; cdr3_aa: CASSFSGDTQYF
v_call: TRBV11-2; clone_size: -; d_call: -; j_call: TRBJ1-1; cdr3_nt: TGTGCCAGCAGCCCAGGGGATTACACTGAAGCTTTCTTT; cdr3_aa: CASSPGDYTEAFF
v_call: TRBV7-6; clone_size: -; d_call: TRBD1; j_call: TRBJ1-2; cdr3_nt: TGTGCCAGCAGCTTAGCCCCGGGACAGGGGGCTTCCTATGGCTACACCTTC; cdr3_aa: CASSLAPGQGASYGYTF
v_call: TRBV5-1; clone_size: -; d_call: TRBD1; j_call: TRBJ1-2; cdr3_nt: TGCGCCAGCAGCCCCTCCGGGACAGGAATCAGGATCTATGGCTACACCTTC; cdr3_aa: CASSPSGTGIRIYGYTF
v_call: TRBV6-4; clone_size: once; d_call: TRBD2; j_call: TRBJ2-7; cdr3_nt: TGTGCCAGCAGTATCCGGGAGGGGCCCGACTACGAGCAGTACTTC; cdr3_aa: CASSIREGPDYEQYF
v_call: TRBV19; clone_size: -; d_call: TRBD1; j_call: TRBJ2-3; cdr3_nt: TGTGCCAGTAAACCGGGACAGGGTTTTACAGATACGCAGTATTTT; cdr3_aa: CASKPGQGFTDTQYF
v_call: TRBV13; clone_size: once; d_call: -; j_call: TRBJ2-4; cdr3_nt: TGTGCCAGCAGGGTGGCGGGCCGGGGAAACATTCAGTACTTC; cdr3_aa: CASRVAGRGNIQYF
v_call: TRBV11-1; clone_size: -; d_call: TRBD2; j_call: TRBJ2-1; cdr3_nt: TGTGCCAGCAGCATGAGGGACTACTACAATGAGCAGTTCTTC; cdr3_aa: CASSMRDYYNEQFF